A single sample gave rise to the 31 T cell receptor beta chains below, sequenced in a study of cytomegalovirus exposure and HLA in healthy donors. 60 Vbeta and 13 Jbeta primers were used in PCR. Clones were read by immunoSEQ multiplex PCR, and TCRdb kept only the in-frame ones, dropping some. This table holds over 85,000 clones, about 66% found once. Source material: PBMCs. Receptor source: a man aged 30 to 45 in good health and CMV-seronegative.

This clone came up a few times. The chain recombines TRBV6-1 with TRBJ1-5; 9 bases fit TRBD1. The CDR3 extends over 15 amino acids. Germline assignment: CDR1 MNHNS and CDR2 SASEGT. After removal of 6 bases from V and 5 bases from J, the junction contained 8 bases not matched to a gene. CDR3 bases: TGTGCCAGCAGAGGGGGACAGGGCTATCATCAGCCCCAGCATTTT. It specifies CASRGGQGYHQPQHF.

In this sample, this clone turned up once. This sequence joins TRBV27 and TRBJ2-7, with 8 nucleotides matching TRBD1. The V gene end was trimmed by 2 bases and the J gene end by 5 bases; junction bases not matched to a gene: 5. Germline CDR1 MNHEY, CDR2 SMNVEV (reference sequence). The CDR3 is made up of 14 amino acids. The CDR3: CASSLVQGAHEQYF. CDR3 sequence (DNA): TGTGCCAGCAGTTTAGTCCAGGGGGCTCACGAGCAGTACTTC.

The chain recombines TRBV10-3 with TRBJ2-7, with a tentative D call TRBD1 (5 bases). Trimming cost V 2 bases and J 7 bases, with 12 bases left between them. The CDR3 totals 13 residues. Germline V gives CDR1 ENHRY, CDR2 SYGVKD. The CDR3 bases are TGTGCCATCAGTGAGAGAACCCCAGGGGAGCAGTACTTC. It encodes CAISERTPGEQYF.

There are a few counts of this clone. The chain employs TRBV27 and TRBJ1-1; D remains ambiguous. Germline values: CDR1 MNHEY, CDR2 SMNVEV (reference sequence). V shed 4 bases and J shed 11 bases, with 14 bases lying between them. The CDR3 is made up of 12 amino acids. The CDR3 loop is CASSYPGGTAFF. CDR3 DNA sequence: TGTGCCAGCAGTTACCCAGGAGGTACGGCTTTCTTT.

This clone was counted only a few times. The chain carries TRBV6-1 and TRBJ2-2, with 9 positions matching TRBD1. Germline CDR1 reads MNHNS; CDR2 reads SASEGT. Trimming cost V 6 bases and J 8 bases; bases outside gene matches: 7. CDR3 length: 14 amino acids. The CDR3 spells CASRGTGSMGELFF. The CDR3 DNA is TGTGCCAGCAGAGGGACAGGGTCAATGGGGGAGCTGTTTTTT.

The chain couples TRBV7-9 to TRBJ1-1; D gene ambiguous. This CDR3 is 16 amino acids long. The V and J ends lost 2 bases and 4 bases respectively, with 17 bases between them. CDR1 and CDR2 from the germline V gene are SEHNR and FQNEAQ (reference sequence). The CDR3 region has the DNA TGTGCCAGCAGCTTATCCTCTGGTTTAGGCGGCACTGAAGCTTTCTTT. Translating it yields CASSLSSGLGGTEAFF.

The chain recombines TRBV7-2 with TRBJ1-1, with a weak D call TRBD1 (5 bases). Trimming removed 5 bases from V and 0 bases from J, with 16 bases in between. Germline V CDR1 and CDR2: SGHTA, FQGNSA. The CDR3 covers 16 residues. The CDR3 nucleotides are TGTGCCAGCAGCCTGTTTTTGACAGCTTTGAACACTGAAGCTTTCTTT. This codes for CASSLFLTALNTEAFF.

The V call is TRBV29-1, the J call TRBJ2-6; 10 positions agree with TRBD2. CDR3 length: 16 residues. The ends lost 5 bases at V and 1 base at J; junction bases unmatched: 5. The germline gives CDR1 SQVTM, CDR2 ANQGSEA. The CDR3 DNA sequence: TGCAGCGTTTCTAGCGGGGGTTTGTCTGGGGCCAACGTCCTGACTTTC. Translating it yields CSVSSGGLSGANVLTF.

DNA of the CDR3: TGTGCCTGGGTAGGCGGGGGGCAAGAGACCCAGTACTTC. It codes for CAWVGGGQETQYF. The chain carries TRBV30 and TRBJ2-5; 8 bases are a match to TRBD2. This CDR3 comprises 13 residues. The germline CDR1 and CDR2 sequences are GTSNPN and SVGIG (reference sequence). Trimming took 5 bases from V and 2 from J; bases not matched to a gene: 4.

This clone was detected only a few times. This sequence joins TRBV9 and TRBJ2-7, with 10 bases identical to TRBD1. Germline values: CDR1 SGDLS, CDR2 YYNGEE. With V trimmed by 1 base and J by 4 bases, 2 bases remained unmatched. There are 14 residues in the CDR3. For the CDR3, the DNA is TGTGCCAGCAGCGTAAGGGACAGGGGATACGAGCAGTACTTC. Encoded protein: CASSVRDRGYEQYF.

This clone appeared a single time. The chain joins TRBV27 to TRBJ2-2; 7 positions match TRBD2. Per the germline V gene, CDR1 is MNHEY and CDR2 is SMNVEV (reference sequence). The CDR3 sequence is 15 residues long. V was clipped by 8 bases and J by 4 bases; unmatched bases: 10. CDR3 in DNA: TGTGCCAGCCGAGGACAAGGGAGGGTCACCGGGGAGCTGTTTTTT. Translation gives CASRGQGRVTGELFF.

The chain uses TRBV28 and TRBJ1-5; D uncertain. The CDR3 is 14 residues long. From germline, CDR1 is MDHEN and CDR2 SYDVKM. V was clipped by 8 bases and J by 2 bases, with 13 bases between them. The CDR3 DNA sequence: TGTGCCAGCTGCCTTCGTAGTGGCAATCAGCCCCAGCATTTT. Protein sequence: CASCLRSGNQPQHF.

The chain recombines TRBV9 with TRBJ1-2; TRBD1 is a possible D gene (6 bases). This CDR3 is built from 13 residues. Per germline, CDR1 SGDLS and CDR2 YYNGEE. Trimming took off 3 bases at V and 8 bases at J, with 14 bases between the two ends. CDR3 DNA: TGTGCCAGCAGCGCCCGGGGGGCCCGGGGCTACACCTTC. This sequence encodes CASSARGARGYTF.

The rearrangement uses TRBV27 and TRBJ2-7; 8 bases are a match to TRBD2. The CDR3 runs 15 residues. V trimming: 0 bases; J trimming: 1 base; junction bases outside the gene matches: 2. Germline CDR1 reads MNHEY; CDR2 reads SMNVEV (reference sequence). The chain's CDR3 is CASSLSSGGSYEQYF. In DNA, the CDR3 is TGTGCCAGCAGTTTATCGAGCGGGGGTTCCTACGAGCAGTACTTC.

The gene calls are TRBV19 and TRBJ1-5, with 8 bases identical to TRBD1. The germline CDR1 and CDR2 sequences are LNHDA and SQIVND (reference sequence). The CDR3 extends over 14 amino acids. J lost 2 bases, V lost 5 bases, and 2 bases had no gene match. CDR3: CASSDRGGNQPQHF. CDR3 nucleotides: TGTGCCAGTAGTGACAGGGGCGGCAATCAGCCCCAGCATTTT.

The chain links TRBV9 to TRBJ2-2; 11 nucleotides align to TRBD2. The CDR3 extends over 16 amino acids. In germline, CDR1 is SGDLS, CDR2 YYNGEE. Trimming took 4 bases from V and 4 from J; bases not matched to a gene: 6. CDR3 protein: CASSPRLAGTTGELFF. CDR3 DNA: TGTGCCAGCAGCCCCAGACTAGCGGGAACCACCGGGGAGCTGTTTTTT.

There are a few counts of this clone. The chain is built from TRBV30 and TRBJ2-1; perhaps TRBD2 as D (6 bases). V gave up 3 bases and J gave up 0 bases, with 9 bases separating them. Germline assignment: CDR1 GTSNPN and CDR2 SVGIG (reference sequence). The CDR3 runs 14 residues. CDR3 nucleotide sequence: TGTGCCTGGAGGGGGGGAAGCTCCTACAATGAGCAGTTCTTC. It specifies CAWRGGSSYNEQFF. Based on the CDR3 plus reference TRBV30 and TRBJ2-1, the full variable domain is SQTIHQWPATLVQPVGSPLSLECTVEGTSNPNLYWYRQAAGRGLQLLFYSVGIGQISSEVPQNLSASRPQDRQFILSSKKLLLSDSGFYLCAWRGGSSYNEQFFGPGTRLTVL.

The rearrangement uses TRBV18 and TRBJ1-4; TRBD1 aligns across 7 bases. The CDR3 sequence is 15 residues long. Trimming cost V 3 bases and J 4 bases; bases outside gene matches: 5. Germline CDR1 KGHSH, CDR2 LQKENI. CDR3: CASSPLGTVNEKLFF. For the CDR3, the DNA is TGTGCCAGCTCACCCCTCGGGACAGTTAATGAAAAACTGTTTTTT.

The chain couples TRBV5-1 to TRBJ2-2; TRBD2 agrees at 12 bases. Germline-derived CDR1 and CDR2 are SGHRS and YFSETQ. J gave up 4 bases and V 2 bases, and 9 bases lay outside the gene matches. The CDR3 length is 18 residues. CDR3 protein: CASSFTQGLAGTTGELFF. CDR3 bases: TGCGCCAGCAGCTTTACCCAGGGACTAGCGGGTACCACCGGGGAGCTGTTTTTT.

This clone has just a few counts. The V and J genes are TRBV11-2 and TRBJ1-3; unclear D gene. The CDR3 runs to 12 residues. Trimming stripped 5 bases from V and 4 bases from J, with 6 bases between. CDR1 and CDR2 from the germline V gene are SGHAT and FQNNGV. In DNA, the CDR3 is TGTGCCAGCAGCCTACTCGGAAACACCATATATTTT. As protein: CASSLLGNTIYF. Full variable domain (outside the CDR3, taken from reference TRBV11-2 and TRBJ1-3): EAGVAQSPRYKIIEKRQSVAFWCNPISGHATLYWYQQILGQGPKLLIQFQNNGVVDDSQLPKDRFSAERLKGVDSTLKIQPAKLEDSAVYLCASSLLGNTIYFGEGSWLTVV.

V usage is TRBV27 and J usage is TRBJ2-7; unclear D gene. Trimming cost V 2 bases and J 0 bases, with 8 bases left between them. Germline V lookup: CDR1 MNHEY, CDR2 SMNVEV (reference sequence). The CDR3 runs to 14 residues. CDR3 bases: TGTGCCAGCAGTTTAGACTGGAGCTCCTACGAGCAGTACTTC. Its protein product is CASSLDWSSYEQYF.

The chain combines TRBV4-3 with TRBJ1-5; D gene ambiguous. V was trimmed by 0 bases and J by 0 bases, leaving 9 bases between them. The CDR3 consists of 16 residues. The germline V gene has CDR1 LGHNA and CDR2 YSLEER. The DNA for the CDR3 is TGCGCCAGCAGCCAAGATTTCCAGAATAGCAATCAGCCCCAGCATTTT. Protein: CASSQDFQNSNQPQHF.

The J gene is TRBJ1-5, the V gene TRBV28, with 11 bases aligning to TRBD1. CDR1 is MDHEN and CDR2 is SYDVKM in the germline V gene. The CDR3 runs 16 residues. The V segment lost 7 bases and the J segment 5 bases; nucleotides outside the gene matches: 10. DNA for the CDR3: TGTGCCAGCACCCCGGCGGGACAGGGGGTATATCAGCCCCAGCATTTT. Encoded protein: CASTPAGQGVYQPQHF.

This clone showed up just once. This chain links TRBV28 with TRBJ1-1; 8 bases map to TRBD1. Unmatched junction bases numbered 7, after V lost 1 base and J lost 3 bases. Looked up from germline, CDR1 is MDHEN and CDR2 is SYDVKM. The CDR3 covers 16 residues. The CDR3 reads CASSLYEDRVDTEAFF. The CDR3 DNA sequence: TGTGCCAGCAGTTTATATGAGGACAGGGTAGACACTGAAGCTTTCTTT.

The chain carries TRBV5-1 and TRBJ2-2; a weak D match, TRBD2 (6 bases). The V end was cut by 0 bases, the J end by 2 bases, with 11 bases between. Germline lookup yields CDR1 SGHRS and CDR2 YFSETQ. This CDR3 spans 16 amino acids. The CDR3: CASSLGLDYNTGELFF. DNA of the CDR3: TGCGCCAGCAGCTTGGGACTAGATTATAACACCGGGGAGCTGTTTTTT.

The rearrangement links TRBV30 to TRBJ1-6; 8 positions match TRBD1. J was trimmed by 6 bases and V by 6 bases; bases with no gene match: 4. Per germline, CDR1 GTSNPN and CDR2 SVGIG (reference sequence). This CDR3 comprises 13 residues. DNA of the CDR3: TGTGCCTGCGACAGGGGAGGTAATTCACCCCTCCACTTT. Encoded protein: CACDRGGNSPLHF.

The rearrangement links TRBV10-1 to TRBJ2-3, with D possibly being TRBD2 (5 bases). Germline V gene data show CDR1 as WNHNN and CDR2 as SYGVQD (reference sequence). Trimming cost V 3 bases and J 1 base, with 17 bases left between them. There are 17 residues in the CDR3. The DNA of the CDR3 is TGCGCCAGCAGTGACGGACGGGGTTCCCTCGGCACAGATACGCAGTATTTT. This gives the protein CASSDGRGSLGTDTQYF.

This chain links TRBV7-9 with TRBJ1-1; 7 positions agree with TRBD1. Germline CDR1 SEHNR, CDR2 FQNEAQ (reference sequence). This CDR3 region has 14 residues. Trimming cost V 5 bases and J 1 base; bases outside gene matches: 4. CDR3 loop: CASSPRTGNTEAFF. CDR3 coding DNA: TGTGCCAGCAGCCCCCGGACAGGGAACACTGAAGCTTTCTTT.

V usage is TRBV5-1 and J usage is TRBJ1-1; TRBD1 matches 7 bases. The V segment lost 1 base and the J segment 10 bases; nucleotides outside the gene matches: 13. The CDR3 runs 15 residues. The germline V gene has CDR1 SGHRS and CDR2 YFSETQ. The CDR3 sequence is CASSLWRGQGVGAFF. The CDR3 DNA sequence: TGCGCCAGCAGCTTGTGGCGGGGCCAGGGGGTTGGAGCTTTCTTT.

The V gene is TRBV7-2, the J gene TRBJ1-6; no firm D call. CDR1 is SGHTA and CDR2 is FQGNSA in the germline V gene. The CDR3 is made up of 16 amino acids. V lost 2 bases and J lost 5, with 13 bases in between. CDR3 sequence: CASSLRMTLNNSPLHF. The CDR3 DNA follows: TGTGCCAGCAGCTTACGGATGACACTCAATAATTCACCCCTCCACTTT.

The V and J genes are TRBV9 and TRBJ1-1; 8 nucleotides line up with TRBD1. CDR3 size: 15 residues. Germline lookup yields CDR1 SGDLS and CDR2 YYNGEE. Germline trimming cut 3 bases from V and 5 bases from J; bases unmatched to any gene: 9. The CDR3 sequence: CASSANSQGATEAFF. CDR3 sequence (DNA): TGTGCCAGCAGCGCCAATTCTCAGGGGGCGACTGAAGCTTTCTTT.